Sequencing of this T cell receptor beta chain was carried out in a study of CD8 T cells in ankylosing spondylitis. This clonotype was counted a few times. TCRdb reprocessed the 5' RACE reads with MiXCR, giving one entry per CDR3 protein. The data contain about 360,000 distinct CDR3 sequences, more than 20% of them seen just once; the ten biggest clones take up about an eighth. Trimming removed 7 bases from V and 8 bases from J; junction bases left unmatched: 12. This CDR3 spans 15 amino acids. The V call is TRBV12-3 or TRBV12-4, the J call TRBJ2-1; TRBD2 aligns across 9 bases. The origin of this receptor is a male donor with ankylosing spondylitis or in good health (not recorded which). Sequenced sample: blood, either unsorted or a sorted T cell fraction (not recorded which). As DNA, the CDR3 is TGTGCCAGCAAGCCCCCTGGACTAGCGTTCGATGAGCAGTTCTTC. Translation gives CASKPPGLAFDEQFF.